This passage covers 20 T cell receptor beta chains from one sample sequenced in a study of CD4 T cells in relation to SARS-CoV-2 and coronaviruses. Libraries were prepared by immunoSEQ multiplex PCR; TCRdb keeps only in-frame clonotypes and omits some of them. Of about 59,000 clones in the sample, roughly 88% are singletons; the top ten hold approximately 1.4%. CD4+ T cells from unexposed donors were obtained before the COVID-19 pandemic (2011-2018). The sample comprised memory CD4+ T cells from PBMCs. The receptors derive from a human donor in good health.

The chain is built from TRBV6-5 and TRBJ1-1; no reliable D call. The V end lost 0 bases, the J end lost 2 bases, and 7 bases lay between the germline ends. Germline V gene lookup returns CDR1 MNHEY and CDR2 SVGAGI. The CDR3 runs to 14 residues. This CDR3 reads CASSYSDSNTEAFF. The DNA of the CDR3 is TGTGCCAGCAGTTACTCAGACTCCAACACTGAAGCTTTCTTT.

This clone has just a few counts. V is TRBV6-1 and J is TRBJ2-7, with D possibly TRBD2 on 7 matching bases. Germline CDR1 MNHNS, CDR2 SASEGT. Trimming left V 0 bases short and J 1 base short, with 19 bases between. The length of the CDR3 is 18 residues. CDR3 DNA sequence: TGTGCCAGCAGTGAAGCTTGGGTAAACAGGGAGGGTTCCTACGAGCAGTACTTC. This translates into CASSEAWVNREGSYEQYF.

The gene calls are TRBV10-1 and TRBJ2-2; no clear D. V lost 6 bases and J lost 7, with 12 bases in between. This CDR3 spans 13 amino acids. Germline CDR1 and CDR2: WNHNN and SYGVQD (reference sequence). CDR3 sequence reads: CASSTASVGELFF. The CDR3 DNA reads as TGCGCCAGCAGCACGGCTAGTGTCGGGGAGCTGTTTTTT.

The chain has TRBV4-1 and TRBJ2-4; 7 bases map to TRBD2. The germline CDR1 and CDR2 sequences are MGHRA and YSYEKL. Unmatched junction bases numbered 4, after V lost 2 bases and J lost 0 bases. The CDR3 is 16 residues long. The CDR3 bases are TGCGCCAGCAGCCAACCGAGCGGGGTAGCCAAAAACATTCAGTACTTC. Encoded protein: CASSQPSGVAKNIQYF.

V is TRBV6-1 and J is TRBJ2-1; unclear D gene. This CDR3 comprises 14 residues. V was pared by 2 bases and J by 8 bases, with 13 bases between. The germline V gene encodes CDR1 MNHNS and CDR2 SASEGT. This CDR3 reads CASSEPPLRHEQFF. CDR3 in DNA: TGTGCCAGCAGTGAACCCCCCCTGAGGCATGAGCAGTTCTTC.

The genes are TRBV19 and TRBJ2-3; D is undetermined. V gave up 5 bases and J gave up 5 bases, with 11 bases separating them. The CDR3 is made up of 13 amino acids. Germline V lookup: CDR1 LNHDA, CDR2 SQIVND (reference sequence). CDR3 in amino acids: CASSLTRRDTQYF. CDR3 coding DNA: TGTGCCAGTAGTTTAACCCGGCGAGATACGCAGTATTTT.

The rearrangement joins TRBV6-6 to TRBJ1-2; the match to TRBD1 covers 7 bases. Germline V gives CDR1 MNHNY, CDR2 SVGAGI (reference sequence). The V segment lost 5 bases and the J segment 8 bases; nucleotides outside the gene matches: 11. There are 14 residues in the CDR3. In DNA form, the CDR3 reads TGTGCCAGCAGTCCGACAGGGACCAAGGAGGGCTACACCTTC. As protein: CASSPTGTKEGYTF.

The genes are TRBV18 and TRBJ2-7; TRBD1 matches at 9 bases. This CDR3 has 15 residues. Germline V gene data show CDR1 as KGHSH and CDR2 as LQKENI. The trim removed 2 bases at V and 2 bases at J, leaving 4 bases unmatched. In nucleotides, the CDR3 is TGTGCCAGCTCACCAGGCGGGACAGGGCCCTACGAGCAGTACTTC. This codes for CASSPGGTGPYEQYF. The whole variable domain, remainder taken from reference TRBV18 and TRBJ2-7, is NAGVMQNPRHLVRRRGQEARLRCSPMKGHSHVYWYRQLPEEGLKFMVYLQKENIIDESGMPKERFSAEFPKEGPSILRIQQVVRGDSAAYFCASSPGGTGPYEQYFGPGTRLTVT.

The J gene is TRBJ2-7, the V gene TRBV6-5; D possibly corresponds to TRBD1 (6 bases). CDR1 and CDR2 (germline): MNHEY, SVGAGI. V lost 6 bases to trimming and J lost 3 bases, with 15 bases between them. CDR3 length equals 14 residues. The CDR3 region has the DNA TGTGCCAGCAGGACCGACAGGCTACACTACGAGCAGTACTTC. This codes for CASRTDRLHYEQYF.

The rearrangement links TRBV3-1 (or the pseudogene TRBV3-2) to TRBJ1-2; D remains ambiguous. The CDR3 consists of 14 residues. Per the germline V gene, CDR1 is LGHDT and CDR2 is YNNKEL (reference sequence). V lost 4 bases, J lost 6 bases, and 15 bases lay in between. CDR3 amino acids: CASSRRRDSDGYTF. The CDR3 DNA is TGTGCCAGCAGCCGAAGACGGGATTCGGATGGCTACACCTTC.

V is TRBV14 and J is TRBJ2-5; D is undetermined. The CDR3 totals 15 residues. Germline V gives CDR1 SGHDN, CDR2 FVKESK. The V end was cut by 2 bases, the J end by 6 bases, with 16 bases between. CDR3 DNA: TGTGCCAGCAGCCAAAACTCAGCCTCAAGAAAGACCCAGTACTTC. This translates into CASSQNSASRKTQYF.

The chain couples TRBV28 to TRBJ1-5; no clear D gene. V lost 8 bases and J lost 6, with 14 bases in between. The CDR3 runs 13 residues. The germline V gene has CDR1 MDHEN and CDR2 SYDVKM. DNA for the CDR3: TGTGCCAGCGGTGGAAGAATGGGTCAGCCCCAGCATTTT. Residues: CASGGRMGQPQHF.

The chain recombines TRBV9 with TRBJ2-3, with D perhaps assigned TRBD1 or TRBD2 (7 bases each). The CDR3 length is 17 residues. The germline gives CDR1 SGDLS, CDR2 YYNGEE. The V gene lost 3 bases and the J gene lost 5 bases, with 22 bases spanning the gap. DNA of the CDR3: TGTGCCAGCAGCGAGCCCAGGGGGGAGGGCCTGGGAGATACGCAGTATTTT. Amino acid sequence: CASSEPRGEGLGDTQYF. The variable domain in full, completed from reference TRBV9 and TRBJ2-3, reads DSGVTQTPKHLITATGQRVTLRCSPRSGDLSVYWYQQSLDQGLQFLIQYYNGEERAKGNILERFSAQQFPDLHSELNLSSLELGDSALYFCASSEPRGEGLGDTQYFGPGTRLTVL.

The chain uses TRBV6-6 and TRBJ1-4, with 7 bases lining up with TRBD1. V shed 6 bases, J shed 2 bases, and the junction held 9 bases outside the gene matches. CDR3 length: 16 residues. Germline V CDR1 and CDR2: MNHNY, SVGAGI (reference sequence). The CDR3 sequence: CASSRGDSSTNEKLFF. Here the CDR3 DNA reads TGTGCCAGCAGCCGAGGGGACAGTTCGACTAATGAAAAACTGTTTTTT.

This sequence joins TRBV27 and TRBJ2-1; 8 bases map to TRBD2. Germline V lookup: CDR1 MNHEY, CDR2 SMNVEV (reference sequence). V dropped 4 bases and J dropped 7; count of bases not matched to a gene: 9. This CDR3 has 15 amino acids. Here the CDR3 DNA reads TGTGCCAGCAGTTATATCCAGCGGGAGCCGAATGAGCAGTTCTTC. Translated: CASSYIQREPNEQFF.

The chain carries TRBV7-8 and TRBJ1-6, with 8 positions matching TRBD1. The V and J ends lost 3 bases and 14 bases, in that order; junction bases with no gene match: 9. The CDR3 is 14 residues long. Germline V gene data show CDR1 as SGHVS and CDR2 as FQNEAQ. The CDR3 reads CASSFDRGPRALHF. CDR3 bases: TGTGCCAGCAGCTTCGACAGGGGCCCTCGGGCCCTCCACTTT.

The chain carries TRBV24-1 and TRBJ1-5; D remains unclear. V lost 6 bases and J lost 4, with 12 bases in between. Germline-derived CDR1 and CDR2 are KGHDR and SFDVKD. The CDR3 runs 14 residues. CDR3 sequence (DNA): TGTGCCACCAGTAAGCCAGGTCCTAATCAGCCCCAGCATTTT. Translation gives CATSKPGPNQPQHF.

The chain couples TRBV5-1 to TRBJ2-5; TRBD2 agrees at 8 bases. This CDR3 has 15 residues. CDR1 is SGHRS and CDR2 is YFSETQ in the germline V gene. V lost 6 bases and J lost 1; bases outside the gene matches: 8. CDR3 sequence (DNA): TGCGCCAGCACCTTAGCGGGACTATCCCAAGAGACCCAGTACTTC. It yields the protein CASTLAGLSQETQYF.

The rearrangement links TRBV5-1 to TRBJ1-1, with TRBD1 identical over 10 bases. The trim removed 4 bases at V and 4 bases at J, leaving 4 bases unmatched. Germline-derived CDR1 and CDR2 are SGHRS and YFSETQ. The length of the CDR3 is 14 residues. Here the CDR3 reads CASSMGQGLTEAFF. For the CDR3, the DNA is TGCGCCAGCAGCATGGGACAGGGGCTCACTGAAGCTTTCTTT.

The chain carries TRBV7-9 and TRBJ2-5; 7 bases line up with TRBD1. The junction had 2 bases not matched to a gene; V was cut back by 0 bases and J by 4 bases. Germline CDR1 and CDR2: SEHNR and FQNEAQ (reference sequence). The CDR3 consists of 14 residues. In DNA form, the CDR3 reads TGTGCCAGCAGCTTAGCAGGGGGCGCAGAGACCCAGTACTTC. Its protein is CASSLAGGAETQYF. Using reference TRBV7-9 and TRBJ2-5 for the parts outside the CDR3, the full variable domain is DTGVSQNPRHKITKRGQNVTFRCDPISEHNRLYWYRQTLGQGPEFLTYFQNEAQLEKSRLLSDRFSAERPKGSFSTLEIQRTEQGDSAMYLCASSLAGGAETQYFGPGTRLLVL.